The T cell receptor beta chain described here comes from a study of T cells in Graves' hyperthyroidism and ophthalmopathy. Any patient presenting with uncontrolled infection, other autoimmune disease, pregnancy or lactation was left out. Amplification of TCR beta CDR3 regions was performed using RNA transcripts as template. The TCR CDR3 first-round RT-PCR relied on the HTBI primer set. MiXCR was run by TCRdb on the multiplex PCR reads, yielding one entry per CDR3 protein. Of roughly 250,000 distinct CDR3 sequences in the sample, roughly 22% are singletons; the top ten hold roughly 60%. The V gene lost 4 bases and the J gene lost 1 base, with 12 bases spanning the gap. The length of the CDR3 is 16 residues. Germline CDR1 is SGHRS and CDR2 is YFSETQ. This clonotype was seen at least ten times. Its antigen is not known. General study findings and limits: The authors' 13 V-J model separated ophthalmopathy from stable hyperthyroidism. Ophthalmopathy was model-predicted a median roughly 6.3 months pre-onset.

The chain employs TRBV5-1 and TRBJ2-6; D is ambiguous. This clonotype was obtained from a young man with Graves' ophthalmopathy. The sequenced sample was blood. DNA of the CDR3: TGCGCCAGCAGCCGGCCCGTCGGTTCTGGGGCCAACGTCCTGACTTTC. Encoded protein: CASSRPVGSGANVLTF. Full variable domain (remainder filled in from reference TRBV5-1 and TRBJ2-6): KAGVTQTPRYLIKTRGQQVTLSCSPISGHRSVSWYQQTPGQGLQFLFEYFSETQRNKGNFPGRFSGRQFSNSRSEMNVSTLELGDSALYLCASSRPVGSGANVLTFGAGSRLTVL.